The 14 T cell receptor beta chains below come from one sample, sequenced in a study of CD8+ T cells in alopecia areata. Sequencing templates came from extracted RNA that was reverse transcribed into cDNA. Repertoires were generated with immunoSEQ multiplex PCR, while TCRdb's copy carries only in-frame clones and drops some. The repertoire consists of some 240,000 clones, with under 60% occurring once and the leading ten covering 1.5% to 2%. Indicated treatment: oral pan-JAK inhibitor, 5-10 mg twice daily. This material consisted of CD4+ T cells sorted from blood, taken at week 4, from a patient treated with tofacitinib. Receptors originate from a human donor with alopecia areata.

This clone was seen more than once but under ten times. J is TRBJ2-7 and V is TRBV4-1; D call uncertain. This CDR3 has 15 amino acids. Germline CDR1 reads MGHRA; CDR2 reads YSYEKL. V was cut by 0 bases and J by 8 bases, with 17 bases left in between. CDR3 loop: CASSQDQETRLKQYF. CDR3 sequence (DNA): TGCGCCAGCAGCCAAGATCAGGAGACAAGGTTGAAGCAGTACTTC.

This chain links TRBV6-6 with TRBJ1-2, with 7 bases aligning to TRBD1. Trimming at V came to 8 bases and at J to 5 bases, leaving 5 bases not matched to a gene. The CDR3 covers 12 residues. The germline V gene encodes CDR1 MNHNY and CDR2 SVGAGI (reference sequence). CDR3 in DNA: TGTGCCAGCGGACAGGCCCTGTATGGCTACACCTTC. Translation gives CASGQALYGYTF.

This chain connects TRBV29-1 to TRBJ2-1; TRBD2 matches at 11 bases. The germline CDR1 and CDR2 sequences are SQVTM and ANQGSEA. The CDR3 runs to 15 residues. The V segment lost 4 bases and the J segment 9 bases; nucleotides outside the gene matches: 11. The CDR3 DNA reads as TGCAGCGTTGGCCCCACTAGCGGGGGACATTCTGAGCAGTTCTTC. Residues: CSVGPTSGGHSEQFF.

CDR3 region: CAITTGTAGGYTF. DNA of the CDR3: TGTGCCATTACAACCGGGACAGCCGGTGGCTACACCTTC. V usage is TRBV10-3 and J usage is TRBJ1-2; TRBD1 matches at 7 bases. The CDR3 loop spans 13 amino acids. Losses at the gene ends were 9 bases for V and 7 bases for J; bases not matched to a gene: 11. Germline CDR1 reads ENHRY; CDR2 reads SYGVKD.

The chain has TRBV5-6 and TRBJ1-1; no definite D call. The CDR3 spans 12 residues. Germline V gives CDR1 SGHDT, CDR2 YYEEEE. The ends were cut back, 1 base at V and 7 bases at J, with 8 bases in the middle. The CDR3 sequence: CASSLQTGEAFF. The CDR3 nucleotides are TGTGCCAGCAGCTTGCAGACGGGTGAAGCTTTCTTT.

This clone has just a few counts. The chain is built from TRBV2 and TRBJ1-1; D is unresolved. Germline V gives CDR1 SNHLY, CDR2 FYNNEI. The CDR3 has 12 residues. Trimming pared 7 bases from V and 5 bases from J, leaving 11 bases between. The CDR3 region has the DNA TGTGCCAGCATCGGAATGTGGACTGAAGCTTTCTTT. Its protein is CASIGMWTEAFF. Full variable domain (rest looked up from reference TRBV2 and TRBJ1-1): EPEVTQTPSHQVTQMGQEVILRCVPISNHLYFYWYRQILGQKVEFLVSFYNNEISEKSEIFDDQFSVERPDGSNFTLKIRSTKLEDSAMYFCASIGMWTEAFFGQGTRLTVV.

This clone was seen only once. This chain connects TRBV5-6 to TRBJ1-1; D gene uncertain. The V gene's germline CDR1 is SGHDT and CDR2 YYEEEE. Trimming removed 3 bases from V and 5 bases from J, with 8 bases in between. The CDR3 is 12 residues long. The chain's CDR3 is CASSSRRTEAFF. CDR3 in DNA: TGTGCCAGCAGCTCCAGGAGAACTGAAGCTTTCTTT.

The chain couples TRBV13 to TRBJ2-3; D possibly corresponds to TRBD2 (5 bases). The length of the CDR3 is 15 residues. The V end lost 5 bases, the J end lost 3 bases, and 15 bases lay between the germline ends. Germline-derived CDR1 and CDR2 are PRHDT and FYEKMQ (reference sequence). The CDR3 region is CASSLSGPLTDTQYF. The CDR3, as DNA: TGTGCCAGCAGCCTCAGCGGCCCACTGACAGATACGCAGTATTTT.

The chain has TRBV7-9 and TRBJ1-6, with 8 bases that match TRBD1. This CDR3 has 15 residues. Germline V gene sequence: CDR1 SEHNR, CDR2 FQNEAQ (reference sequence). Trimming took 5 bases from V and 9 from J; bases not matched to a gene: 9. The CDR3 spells CASSRWTGRSSPLHF. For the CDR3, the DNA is TGTGCCAGCAGCCGGTGGACAGGGCGTAGTTCACCCCTCCACTTT.

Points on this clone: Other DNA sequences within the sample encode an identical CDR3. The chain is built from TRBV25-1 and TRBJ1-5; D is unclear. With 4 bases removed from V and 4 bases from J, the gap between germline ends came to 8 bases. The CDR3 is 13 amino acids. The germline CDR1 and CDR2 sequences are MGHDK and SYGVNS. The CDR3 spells CASSATGNQPQHF. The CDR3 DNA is TGTGCCAGCAGTGCAACGGGTAATCAGCCCCAGCATTTT.

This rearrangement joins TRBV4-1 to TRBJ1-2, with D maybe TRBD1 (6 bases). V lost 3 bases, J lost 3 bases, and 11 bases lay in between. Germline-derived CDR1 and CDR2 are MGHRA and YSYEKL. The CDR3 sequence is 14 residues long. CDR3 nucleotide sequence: TGCGCCAGCAGCCACCAGGGGAATGACTATGGCTACACCTTC. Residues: CASSHQGNDYGYTF.

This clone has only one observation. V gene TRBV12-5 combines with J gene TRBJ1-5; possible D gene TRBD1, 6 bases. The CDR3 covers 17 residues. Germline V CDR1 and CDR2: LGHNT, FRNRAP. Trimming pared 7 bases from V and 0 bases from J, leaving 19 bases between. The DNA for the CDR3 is TGTGCTAGTGCCACGGGACAACTAAGTGGTAGCAATCAGCCCCAGCATTTT. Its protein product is CASATGQLSGSNQPQHF.

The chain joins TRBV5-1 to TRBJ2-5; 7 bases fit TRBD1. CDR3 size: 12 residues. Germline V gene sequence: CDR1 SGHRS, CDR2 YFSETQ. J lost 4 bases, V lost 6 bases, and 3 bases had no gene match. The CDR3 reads CASNPGGETQYF. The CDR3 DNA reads TGCGCCAGCAACCCAGGGGGAGAGACCCAGTACTTC.

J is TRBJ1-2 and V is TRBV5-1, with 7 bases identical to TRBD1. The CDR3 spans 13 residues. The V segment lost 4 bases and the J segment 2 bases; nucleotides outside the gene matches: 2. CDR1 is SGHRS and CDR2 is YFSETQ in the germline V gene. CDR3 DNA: TGCGCCAGCAGCGCAGGGGGAAACTATGGCTACACCTTC. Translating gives CASSAGGNYGYTF.